The sample holds many counts of the clone carrying this T cell receptor (beta chain). Ophthalmopathy cases met thresholds of Clinical Activity Score at least 3, NOSPECS grade at least 4 and duration under 3 months. Reasons for excluding patients were uncontrolled infection, other autoimmune disease, pregnancy or lactation. Each diagnosis was grounded in clinical symptoms, serum thyroxine and TRAb, thyroid ultrasound, and orbital computed tomography. The sample belongs to a study of T cells in Graves' hyperthyroidism and ophthalmopathy. Turning to the study itself: Peripheral blood was collected at initial diagnosis, before any treatment.

The length of the CDR3 is 19 residues. V trimming: 1 base; J trimming: 3 bases; junction bases outside the gene matches: 15. Germline V gives CDR1 SGHTA, CDR2 FQGNSA. RNA transcripts were the template for amplifying TCR beta CDR3 regions. HTBI primers drove first-round RT-PCR of the TCR CDR3. Using its own MiXCR run on the multiplex PCR reads, TCRdb lists one record per CDR3 protein. The sample consists of approximately 600,000 distinct CDR3 sequences, about a fifth of them appearing once. The chain employs TRBV7-2 and TRBJ2-1, with 7 bases that match TRBD2. Sequencing was carried out using blood. The sequence derives from a man younger than 45 with Graves' ophthalmopathy. CDR3 protein: CASSLGVGQVRENYNEQFF. CDR3 DNA sequence: TGTGCCAGCAGCTTAGGGGTAGGTCAGGTGCGGGAGAACTACAATGAGCAGTTCTTC. The variable domain in full, completed from reference TRBV7-2 and TRBJ2-1, reads GAGVSQSPSNKVTEKGKDVELRCDPISGHTALYWYRQSLGQGLEFLIYFQGNSAPDKSGLPSDRFSAERTGGSVSTLTIQRTQQEDSAVYLCASSLGVGQVRENYNEQFFGPGTRLTVL.